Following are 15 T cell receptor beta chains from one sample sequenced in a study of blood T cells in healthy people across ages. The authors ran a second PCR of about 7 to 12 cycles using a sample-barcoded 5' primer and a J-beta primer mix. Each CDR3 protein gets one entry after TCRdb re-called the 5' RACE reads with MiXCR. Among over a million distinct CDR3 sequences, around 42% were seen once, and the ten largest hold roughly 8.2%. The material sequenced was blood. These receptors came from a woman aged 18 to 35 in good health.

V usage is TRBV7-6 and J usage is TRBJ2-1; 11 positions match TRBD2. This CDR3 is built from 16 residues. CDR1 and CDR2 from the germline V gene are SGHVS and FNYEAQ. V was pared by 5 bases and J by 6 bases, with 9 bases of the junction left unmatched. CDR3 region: CASSVLAGEGANEQFF. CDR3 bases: TGTGCCAGCAGCGTACTAGCGGGAGAAGGTGCCAATGAGCAGTTCTTC.

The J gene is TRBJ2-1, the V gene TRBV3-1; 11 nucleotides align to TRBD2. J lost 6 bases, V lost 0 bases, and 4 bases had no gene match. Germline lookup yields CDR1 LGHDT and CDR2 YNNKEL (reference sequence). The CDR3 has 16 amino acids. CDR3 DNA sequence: TGTGCCAGCAGCCAAGATAGCACTAGCGGGAGCAATGAGCAGTTCTTC. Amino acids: CASSQDSTSGSNEQFF.

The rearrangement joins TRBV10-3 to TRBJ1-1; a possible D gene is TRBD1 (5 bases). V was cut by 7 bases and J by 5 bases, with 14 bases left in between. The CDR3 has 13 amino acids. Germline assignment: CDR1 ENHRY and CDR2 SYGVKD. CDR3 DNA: TGTGCCATCAAAACGGGGCCGGAGACTGAAGCTTTCTTT. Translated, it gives CAIKTGPETEAFF.

CDR3 region: CASSQEVEKLFF. In DNA, the CDR3 is TGCGCCAGCAGCCAAGAAGTAGAAAAACTGTTTTTT. V and J are TRBV4-1 and TRBJ1-4; D is ambiguous. Trimming cost V 0 bases and J 8 bases, with 4 bases left between them. CDR1 and CDR2 (germline): MGHRA, YSYEKL. The CDR3 consists of 12 residues.

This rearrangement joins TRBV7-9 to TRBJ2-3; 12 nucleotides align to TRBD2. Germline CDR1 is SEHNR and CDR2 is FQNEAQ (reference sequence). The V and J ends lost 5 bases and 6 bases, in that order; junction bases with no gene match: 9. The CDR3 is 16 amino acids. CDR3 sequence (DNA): TGTGCCAGCAGCACCCAGACTAGCGGGAGTGCTGATACGCAGTATTTT. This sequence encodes CASSTQTSGSADTQYF.

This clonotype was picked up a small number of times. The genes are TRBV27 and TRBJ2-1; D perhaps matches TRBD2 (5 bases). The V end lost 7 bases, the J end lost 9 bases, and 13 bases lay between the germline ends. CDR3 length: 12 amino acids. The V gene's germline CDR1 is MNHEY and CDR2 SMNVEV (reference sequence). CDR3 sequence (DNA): TGTGCCAGCATGTCAGGAGGAGTTGAGCAGTTCTTC. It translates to CASMSGGVEQFF.

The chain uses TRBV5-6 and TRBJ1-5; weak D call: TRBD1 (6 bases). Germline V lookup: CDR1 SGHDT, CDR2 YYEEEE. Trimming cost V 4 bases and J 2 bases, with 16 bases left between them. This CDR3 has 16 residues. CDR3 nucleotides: TGTGCCAGCAGCCCATTGGGGGGGGCTGGCAATCAGCCCCAGCATTTT. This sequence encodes CASSPLGGAGNQPQHF. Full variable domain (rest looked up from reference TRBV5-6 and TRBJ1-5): DAGVTQSPTHLIKTRGQQVTLRCSPKSGHDTVSWYQQALGQGPQFIFQYYEEEERQRGNFPDRFSGHQFPNYSSELNVNALLLGDSALYLCASSPLGGAGNQPQHFGDGTRLSIL.

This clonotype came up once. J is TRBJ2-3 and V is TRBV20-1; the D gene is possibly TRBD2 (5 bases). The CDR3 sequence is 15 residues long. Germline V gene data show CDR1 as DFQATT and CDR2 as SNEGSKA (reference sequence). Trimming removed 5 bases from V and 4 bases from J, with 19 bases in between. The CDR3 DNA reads TGCAGTGCTCCCCAAACCCTGCTACTAGCAGATACGCAGTATTTT. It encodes CSAPQTLLLADTQYF.

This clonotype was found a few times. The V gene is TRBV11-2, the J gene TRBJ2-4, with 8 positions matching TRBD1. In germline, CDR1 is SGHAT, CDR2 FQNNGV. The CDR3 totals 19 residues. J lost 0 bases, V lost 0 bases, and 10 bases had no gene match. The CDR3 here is CASSLDRPGGLRAKNIQYF. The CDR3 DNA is TGTGCCAGCAGCTTAGATCGCCCAGGGGGCTTGCGAGCCAAAAACATTCAGTACTTC.

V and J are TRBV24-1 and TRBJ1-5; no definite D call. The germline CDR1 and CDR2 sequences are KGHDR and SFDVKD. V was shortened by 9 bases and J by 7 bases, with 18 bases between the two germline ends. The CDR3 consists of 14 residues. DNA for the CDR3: TGTGCCACCGCCCTCGGTTCGGGGAACCAGCCCCAGCATTTT. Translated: CATALGSGNQPQHF.

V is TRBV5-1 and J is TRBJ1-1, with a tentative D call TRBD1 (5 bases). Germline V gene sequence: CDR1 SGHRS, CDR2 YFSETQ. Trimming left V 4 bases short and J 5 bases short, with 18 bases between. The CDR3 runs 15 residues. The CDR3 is CASSPGGAKGTEAFF. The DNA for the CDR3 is TGCGCCAGCAGCCCCGGCGGGGCGAAGGGGACTGAAGCTTTCTTT. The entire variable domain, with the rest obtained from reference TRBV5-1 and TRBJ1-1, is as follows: KAGVTQTPRYLIKTRGQQVTLSCSPISGHRSVSWYQQTPGQGLQFLFEYFSETQRNKGNFPGRFSGRQFSNSRSEMNVSTLELGDSALYLCASSPGGAKGTEAFFGQGTRLTVV.

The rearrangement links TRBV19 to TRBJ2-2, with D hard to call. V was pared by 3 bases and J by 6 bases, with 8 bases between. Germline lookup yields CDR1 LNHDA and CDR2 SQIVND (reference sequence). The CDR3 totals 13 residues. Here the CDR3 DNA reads TGTGCCAGTAGTATCGGTGGGTCCGGGGAGCTGTTTTTT. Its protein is CASSIGGSGELFF.

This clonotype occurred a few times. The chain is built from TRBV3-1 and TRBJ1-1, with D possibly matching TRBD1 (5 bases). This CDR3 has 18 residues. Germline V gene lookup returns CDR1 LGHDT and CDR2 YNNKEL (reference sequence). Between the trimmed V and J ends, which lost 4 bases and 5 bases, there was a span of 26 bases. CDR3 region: CASSPGFHTLNRGTEAFF. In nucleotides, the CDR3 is TGTGCCAGCAGCCCCGGATTCCACACGCTGAACCGGGGGACTGAAGCTTTCTTT. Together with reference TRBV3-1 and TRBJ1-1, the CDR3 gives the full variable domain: DTAVSQTPKYLVTQMGNDKSIKCEQNLGHDTMYWYKQDSKKFLKIMFSYNNKELIINETVPNRFSPKSPDKAHLNLHINSLELGDSAVYFCASSPGFHTLNRGTEAFFGQGTRLTVV.

The CDR3 nucleotides are TGTGCCAGCAGGACCCGGGACAGGGTCTCCGAGCAGTACTTC. Protein product: CASRTRDRVSEQYF. J is TRBJ2-4 and V is TRBV2; 9 positions match TRBD1. The end of the DNA is better explained by TRBJ2-7, so the J call may be wrong. The CDR3 loop spans 14 amino acids. In germline, CDR1 is SNHLY, CDR2 FYNNEI.

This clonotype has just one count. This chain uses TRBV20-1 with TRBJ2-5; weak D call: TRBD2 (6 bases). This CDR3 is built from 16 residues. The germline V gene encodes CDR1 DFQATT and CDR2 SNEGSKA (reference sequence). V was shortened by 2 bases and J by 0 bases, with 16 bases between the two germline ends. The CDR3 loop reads CSARPPGGTNQETQYF. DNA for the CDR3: TGCAGTGCTAGACCGCCAGGCGGGACGAACCAAGAGACCCAGTACTTC.